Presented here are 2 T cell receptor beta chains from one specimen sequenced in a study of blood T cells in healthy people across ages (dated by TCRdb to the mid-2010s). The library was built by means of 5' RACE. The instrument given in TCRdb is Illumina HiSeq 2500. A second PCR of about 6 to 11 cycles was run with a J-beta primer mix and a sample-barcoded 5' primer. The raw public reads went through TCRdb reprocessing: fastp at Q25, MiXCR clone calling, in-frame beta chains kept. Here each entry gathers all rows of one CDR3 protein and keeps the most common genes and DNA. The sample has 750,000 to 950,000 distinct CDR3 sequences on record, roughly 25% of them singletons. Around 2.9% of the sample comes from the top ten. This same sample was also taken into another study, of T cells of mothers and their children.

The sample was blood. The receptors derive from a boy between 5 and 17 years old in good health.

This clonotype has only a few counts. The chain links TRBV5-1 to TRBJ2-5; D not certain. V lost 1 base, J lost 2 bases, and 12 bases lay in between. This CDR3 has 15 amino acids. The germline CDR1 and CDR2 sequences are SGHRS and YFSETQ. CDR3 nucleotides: TGCGCCAGCAGCTTGAACGGGCCCGAACAAGAGACCCAGTACTTC. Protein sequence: CASSLNGPEQETQYF.

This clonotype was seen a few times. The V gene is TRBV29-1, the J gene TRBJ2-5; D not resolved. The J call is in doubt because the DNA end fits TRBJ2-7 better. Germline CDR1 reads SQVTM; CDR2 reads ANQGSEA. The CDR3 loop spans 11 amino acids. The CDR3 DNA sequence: TGCAGCGTTGTTGTGGGTTACGAGCAGTACTTC. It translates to CSVVVGYEQYF.